The 27 T cell receptor beta chains below come from one sample, sequenced in a study of blood T cell repertoires in COVID-19. Profiled with immunoSEQ multiplex PCR; TCRdb holds only in-frame clones, not every one. In the table there are roughly 380,000 clones, about four fifths of which are singletons. Material for sequencing was peripheral blood. These receptors originate from a human donor with acute or convalescent COVID-19. The donor label of this sample is uncertain.

V is TRBV3-1 (or the pseudogene TRBV3-2) and J is TRBJ1-4; D unclear. CDR3 length equals 15 residues. The ends were cut back, 4 bases at V and 10 bases at J, with 19 bases in the middle. Germline V gives CDR1 LGHDT, CDR2 YNNKEL (reference sequence). The CDR3 DNA sequence: TGTGCCAGCAGCCTCAGACTCGCTGGCGATGGAAAACTGTTTTTT. It encodes CASSLRLAGDGKLFF.

Turning to this clone: The junction departs from the called germline gene at one end, perhaps through a read error. The chain has TRBV6-6 and TRBJ1-2, with a tentative D call TRBD1 (5 bases). Looked up from germline, CDR1 is MNHNY and CDR2 is SVGAGI (reference sequence). CDR3 length: 12 amino acids. For the CDR3, the DNA is TGTGCCAGCAGTCTCGACAGAGCTAATTACGCCTTC. It translates to CASSLDRANYAF.

V is TRBV7-2 and J is TRBJ1-1; possibly TRBD1 for D (5 bases). Germline V gene data show CDR1 as SGHTA and CDR2 as FQGNSA. The CDR3 extends over 15 amino acids. Trimming shortened V by 5 bases and J by 2 bases, and 15 bases separated the two germline ends. The CDR3 loop is CASSPNPTANTEAFF. The CDR3 bases are TGTGCCAGCAGCCCCAACCCGACAGCAAACACTGAAGCTTTCTTT.

The gene calls are TRBV18 and TRBJ2-7; 8 bases agree with TRBD1. The CDR3 extends over 15 amino acids. From germline, CDR1 is KGHSH and CDR2 LQKENI. Germline trimming cut 6 bases from V and 5 bases from J; bases unmatched to any gene: 12. The CDR3 region has the DNA TGTGCCAGCTCGCCCAGACAGGGGTTCCCCCACGAGCAGTACTTC. Translating gives CASSPRQGFPHEQYF.

The CDR3 DNA sequence: TGTGCCAGCAGCTTAGCCGAGGTACGCACAGATACGCAGTATTTT. It yields the protein CASSLAEVRTDTQYF. V usage is TRBV7-9 and J usage is TRBJ2-3, with unresolved D. V lost 0 bases, J lost 1 base, and 8 bases lay in between. Germline CDR1 reads SEHNR; CDR2 reads FQNEAQ (reference sequence). The CDR3 contains 15 residues. Drawing the rest from reference TRBV7-9 and TRBJ2-3, the complete variable domain is DTGVSQNPRHKITKRGQNVTFRCDPISEHNRLYWYRQTLGQGPEFLTYFQNEAQLEKSRLLSDRFSAERPKGSFSTLEIQRTEQGDSAMYLCASSLAEVRTDTQYFGPGTRLTVL.

The chain combines TRBV12-3 or TRBV12-4 with TRBJ1-1; D might be TRBD1 (6 bases). Trimming cost V 5 bases and J 4 bases, with 11 bases left between them. This CDR3 is built from 13 residues. CDR3 nucleotide sequence: TGTGCCAGCAGTGCTCTCAGGGGCACTGAAGCTTTCTTT. Translating gives CASSALRGTEAFF.

The chain joins TRBV10-2 to TRBJ2-7, with TRBD2 matching over 9 bases. The CDR3 is 17 residues long. The trim removed 8 bases at V and 3 bases at J, leaving 17 bases unmatched. Germline-derived CDR1 and CDR2 are WSHSY and SAAADI. The CDR3, as DNA: TGCGCCAGCTCAGGGACTAGCCCTCTAGCCCAGGACTACGAGCAGTACTTC. Translated, it gives CASSGTSPLAQDYEQYF.

The chain recombines TRBV7-9 with TRBJ1-4; D is unresolved. Trimming stripped 1 base from V and 8 bases from J, with 14 bases between. The germline V gene has CDR1 SEHNR and CDR2 FQNEAQ (reference sequence). CDR3 length: 15 amino acids. The CDR3: CASSLVSSSREKLFF. Written as DNA, the CDR3 is TGTGCCAGCAGCTTAGTGTCCAGTTCGAGGGAAAAACTGTTTTTT.

This clone was detected only once. The rearrangement joins TRBV2 to TRBJ1-5; D is perhaps TRBD1 (6 bases). The CDR3 is 13 residues long. Trimming took 6 bases from V and 4 from J, leaving 10 bases between them. The germline CDR1 and CDR2 sequences are SNHLY and FYNNEI. This chain's CDR3 is CASRVQGNQPQHF. CDR3 in DNA: TGTGCCAGCAGAGTACAGGGAAATCAGCCCCAGCATTTT.

This chain links TRBV7-6 with TRBJ2-1, with 8 positions matching TRBD1. The CDR3 consists of 13 residues. V trimming: 3 bases; J trimming: 9 bases; junction bases outside the gene matches: 4. CDR1 and CDR2 from the germline V gene are SGHVS and FNYEAQ. The CDR3 here is CASSLETGAEQFF. The DNA for the CDR3 is TGTGCCAGCAGCTTGGAGACAGGGGCTGAGCAGTTCTTC.

This clone was seen only once. This rearrangement joins TRBV9 to TRBJ1-1, with D uncertain. This CDR3 contains 14 residues. Germline V gene sequence: CDR1 SGDLS, CDR2 YYNGEE. Trimming took 0 bases from V and 1 from J, leaving 7 bases between them. The CDR3 DNA reads TGTGCCAGCAGCGTAGTGACACAGAACACTGAAGCTTTCTTT. Translated: CASSVVTQNTEAFF.

The genes are TRBV6-5 and TRBJ1-1; 7 bases match TRBD1. Germline CDR1 is MNHEY and CDR2 is SVGAGI. This CDR3 has 15 amino acids. V trimming: 5 bases; J trimming: 1 base; junction bases outside the gene matches: 7. This CDR3 reads CASSRSDRSNTEAFF. CDR3 nucleotides: TGTGCCAGCAGTAGGTCGGACAGGTCGAACACTGAAGCTTTCTTT.

V and J are TRBV2 and TRBJ2-2; unclear D gene. The CDR3 has 13 amino acids. Germline V gene sequence: CDR1 SNHLY, CDR2 FYNNEI. With 8 bases removed from V and 3 bases from J, the gap between germline ends came to 10 bases. The CDR3, as DNA: TGTGCCAGCGGGCCCCCCTACACCGGGGAGCTGTTTTTT. Translated: CASGPPYTGELFF.

The chain is built from TRBV10-2 and TRBJ1-1; unclear D gene. The CDR3 extends over 13 amino acids. CDR1 WSHSY and CDR2 SAAADI come from the germline V gene. V was clipped by 3 bases and J by 11 bases, with 16 bases between them. The CDR3 coding sequence is TGCGCCAGCAGTGAATCCGCAAGGAGAGGCGCTTTCTTT. Protein sequence: CASSESARRGAFF.

With respect to this clone: Distinct nucleotide sequences in the sample also encode this CDR3. In DNA form, the CDR3 reads TGTGCCTGGAGAGCCGGGACAGGGAACGAAAAACTGTTTTTT. Protein sequence: CAWRAGTGNEKLFF. The chain joins TRBV30 to TRBJ1-4; 9 nucleotides line up with TRBD1. Germline CDR1 reads GTSNPN; CDR2 reads SVGIG (reference sequence). The ends lost 3 bases at V and 8 bases at J; junction bases unmatched: 7. This CDR3 contains 14 residues.

The chain is built from TRBV6-5 and TRBJ2-1; TRBD2 matches 9 bases. Looked up from germline, CDR1 is MNHEY and CDR2 is SVGAGI. Losses at the gene ends were 6 bases for V and 10 bases for J; bases not matched to a gene: 13. This CDR3 region has 15 residues. CDR3 residues: CASSSSGILIREQFF. Here the CDR3 DNA reads TGTGCCAGCAGCTCTAGCGGGATCCTCATTCGGGAGCAGTTCTTC.

V and J are TRBV4-1 and TRBJ1-1, with D tentatively TRBD1 (6 bases). Trimming removed 0 bases at V and 10 bases at J, with 12 bases between. This CDR3 has 13 amino acids. Germline values: CDR1 MGHRA, CDR2 YSYEKL. The CDR3: CASSQDSGALAFF. The CDR3, as DNA: TGCGCCAGCAGCCAAGATTCAGGGGCGCTAGCTTTCTTT.

The V call is TRBV5-1, the J call TRBJ1-6; TRBD1 is a possible D gene (6 bases). V was cut by 4 bases and J by 5 bases, with 16 bases left in between. Germline CDR1 and CDR2: SGHRS and YFSETQ. This CDR3 is 16 amino acids long. The CDR3 loop is CASSTNLRTDNSPLHF. Written as DNA, the CDR3 is TGCGCCAGCAGCACGAACCTCCGGACAGATAATTCACCCCTCCACTTT.

This chain links TRBV5-4 with TRBJ2-1; TRBD2 matches 11 bases. The CDR3 is made up of 15 amino acids. Germline V lookup: CDR1 SGHNT, CDR2 YYREEE (reference sequence). V dropped 3 bases and J dropped 2; count of bases not matched to a gene: 1. This chain's CDR3 is CASSSGLAAYNEQFF. The CDR3 DNA reads as TGTGCCAGCAGCTCGGGACTAGCGGCCTACAATGAGCAGTTCTTC.

The gene calls are TRBV3-1 (or the pseudogene TRBV3-2) and TRBJ1-1, with D possibly TRBD1 on 6 matching bases. V was trimmed by 8 bases and J by 3 bases, leaving 19 bases between them. Per germline, CDR1 LGHDT and CDR2 YNNKEL (reference sequence). The CDR3 has 15 amino acids. The chain's CDR3 is CASVPQGKRYTEAFF. The DNA of the CDR3 is TGTGCCAGCGTCCCGCAGGGGAAAAGGTACACTGAAGCTTTCTTT.

The chain recombines TRBV28 with TRBJ1-1; D is unresolved. Per germline, CDR1 MDHEN and CDR2 SYDVKM. V lost 8 bases, J lost 0 bases, and 16 bases lay in between. The CDR3 runs 15 residues. In DNA, the CDR3 is TGTGCCAGCGGCCGCCCGGGGAGTATGAACACTGAAGCTTTCTTT. It translates to CASGRPGSMNTEAFF.

The J gene is TRBJ2-5, the V gene TRBV18, with D perhaps TRBD2 (6 bases). This CDR3 contains 13 residues. Germline CDR1 KGHSH, CDR2 LQKENI. The V end lost 3 bases, the J end lost 5 bases, and 10 bases lay between the germline ends. The CDR3 bases are TGTGCCAGCTCACCTACCCGGGGGGAGACCCAGTACTTC. This translates into CASSPTRGETQYF.

This rearrangement joins TRBV6-5 to TRBJ2-2; TRBD2 aligns across 9 bases. The germline V gene encodes CDR1 MNHEY and CDR2 SVGAGI. CDR3 length: 15 amino acids. Unmatched junction bases numbered 11, after V lost 10 bases and J lost 5 bases. CDR3 bases: TGTGCCACCTTGCGGGGGGGCGCGGGAACCGGGGAGCTGTTTTTT. This encodes CATLRGGAGTGELFF.

V gene TRBV2 combines with J gene TRBJ2-7, with 8 bases lining up with TRBD1. Looked up from germline, CDR1 is SNHLY and CDR2 is FYNNEI. This CDR3 has 15 residues. Losses at the gene ends were 7 bases for V and 3 bases for J; bases not matched to a gene: 11. The chain's CDR3 is CASKEGTQGDYEQYF. In nucleotides, the CDR3 is TGTGCCAGCAAAGAAGGGACACAGGGGGACTACGAGCAGTACTTC.

This clone has a handful of counts. V is TRBV11-2 and J is TRBJ1-6; D remains unclear. V lost 1 base, J lost 9 bases, and 10 bases lay in between. The CDR3 is 14 amino acids. Germline CDR1 SGHAT, CDR2 FQNNGV. Here the CDR3 reads CASSLVGGGSPLHF. In DNA form, the CDR3 reads TGTGCCAGCAGCTTAGTCGGCGGCGGTTCACCCCTCCACTTT.

In DNA form, the CDR3 reads TGTGCCAGCAGCCAAACGTCGGGGGGACAGTTCTTC. This gives the protein CASSQTSGGQFF. The chain has TRBV3-1 (or the pseudogene TRBV3-2) and TRBJ2-1, with 7 bases matching TRBD2. The length of the CDR3 is 12 residues. V lost 2 bases to trimming and J lost 13 bases; unmatched junction nucleotides: 5. Germline CDR1 reads LGHDT; CDR2 reads YNNKEL (reference sequence).

J is TRBJ2-3 and V is TRBV11-2; the match to TRBD2 covers 8 bases. Germline V gene sequence: CDR1 SGHAT, CDR2 FQNNGV. This CDR3 is built from 14 residues. V lost 1 base, J lost 4 bases, and 1 base stayed unmatched. Here the CDR3 DNA reads TGTGCCAGCAGCTTAGCGGGAGGGCCAGATACGCAGTATTTT. It encodes CASSLAGGPDTQYF. Variable domain in full (rest from reference TRBV11-2 and TRBJ2-3): EAGVAQSPRYKIIEKRQSVAFWCNPISGHATLYWYQQILGQGPKLLIQFQNNGVVDDSQLPKDRFSAERLKGVDSTLKIQPAKLEDSAVYLCASSLAGGPDTQYFGPGTRLTVL.